One and the same sample provided the 10 T cell receptor beta chains below, sequenced in a study of read filtering for tumor transcriptome and immune sequencing. Molecular barcoded adaptors covering alpha/delta and beta/gamma chains were used on 400 ng RNA. TCRdb ran MiXCR on the reads and lists one entry per CDR3 protein. The top ten clones hold about two fifths of a sample with roughly 27,000 distinct CDR3 sequences, approximately 15% of them seen once. Sequencing input: a population of CD138-negative cells sorted from bone marrow. These receptors all stem from a donor at least 40 years old with multiple myeloma.

This clonotype was found many times. J is TRBJ2-3 and V is TRBV5-6; D gene ambiguous. The CDR3 loop spans 14 amino acids. Germline-derived CDR1 and CDR2 are SGHDT and YYEEEE. V lost 0 bases and J lost 4, with 9 bases in between. The chain's CDR3 is CASSLGGWADTQYF. The CDR3 DNA follows: TGTGCCAGCAGCTTGGGGGGATGGGCAGATACGCAGTATTTT.

This clonotype was detected ten times or more. The genes are TRBV27 and TRBJ2-1; 10 bases fit TRBD2. CDR3 length: 16 residues. With 1 base clipped from V and 8 bases from J, the junction kept 8 bases outside the gene matches. Germline CDR1 is MNHEY and CDR2 is SMNVEV (reference sequence). This chain's CDR3 is CASSLFAGLASDEQFF. The CDR3 DNA reads TGTGCCAGCAGTTTATTTGCGGGACTAGCGAGCGATGAGCAGTTCTTC.

This clonotype has at least ten counts. The chain combines TRBV18 with TRBJ1-1; 8 bases line up with TRBD1. The V and J ends lost 2 bases and 0 bases, in that order; junction bases with no gene match: 8. Per the germline V gene, CDR1 is KGHSH and CDR2 is LQKENI. The CDR3 covers 17 residues. In DNA, the CDR3 is TGTGCCAGCTCACCATCGATTTCAGGGGGCGTGAACACTGAAGCTTTCTTT. Its translation is CASSPSISGGVNTEAFF. Looking up the rest from reference TRBV18 and TRBJ1-1 gives the full variable domain: NAGVMQNPRHLVRRRGQEARLRCSPMKGHSHVYWYRQLPEEGLKFMVYLQKENIIDESGMPKERFSAEFPKEGPSILRIQQVVRGDSAAYFCASSPSISGGVNTEAFFGQGTRLTVV.

Regarding this clonotype: A far larger clone is off by one base, so a read error is likely. The CDR3 carries no conserved terminal phenylalanine or tryptophan, so it likely arises from a read error. This chain joins TRBV11-3 and TRBJ1-1; TRBD1 is a possible D gene (5 bases). Deletions cut 2 bases from V and 10 bases from J, with 14 bases between. The CDR3 is 13 amino acids. Germline V lookup: CDR1 SGHNT, CDR2 YENEEA. Written as DNA, the CDR3 is TGTGCCAGCAGCTTATCCTCCGTTGGGGGAGCTTTCCTT. Encoded protein: CASSLSSVGGAFL.

This clonotype was observed at least ten times. The V and J genes are TRBV10-3 and TRBJ2-6, with 9 nucleotides matching TRBD1. CDR3 length: 18 amino acids. Germline loops: CDR1 ENHRY, CDR2 SYGVKD. V lost 8 bases and J lost 2; bases outside the gene matches: 13. Here the CDR3 DNA reads TGTGCCATCGGGGGATCGGGACAGGGAGGCGCTGGGGCCAACGTCCTGACTTTC. Encoded protein: CAIGGSGQGGAGANVLTF.

Ten or more counts support this clonotype. The chain joins TRBV5-1 to TRBJ2-2; no definite D call. CDR1 SGHRS and CDR2 YFSETQ come from the germline V gene. V was cut by 2 bases and J by 2 bases, with 13 bases left in between. This CDR3 has 16 residues. The CDR3 spells CASSFTPGDNTGELFF. CDR3 nucleotide sequence: TGCGCCAGCAGCTTCACCCCAGGAGACAACACCGGGGAGCTGTTTTTT.

This clonotype occurred many times. The rearrangement links TRBV5-4 to TRBJ2-7, with TRBD1 matching 8 bases. There are 16 residues in the CDR3. Germline V gene sequence: CDR1 SGHNT, CDR2 YYREEE (reference sequence). V gave up 5 bases and J gave up 7 bases; unmatched junction bases: 17. The CDR3 nucleotides are TGTGCCAGCAGTGCATTCAGGGGGCTGGAAACGGGTGAGCAGTACTTC. It yields the protein CASSAFRGLETGEQYF.

CDR3 region: CASSYSERAGTNEQFF. In nucleotides, the CDR3 is TGTGCCAGCAGTTACTCGGAGAGGGCCGGTACCAATGAGCAGTTCTTC. The V gene is TRBV6-2 or TRBV6-3, the J gene TRBJ2-1, with D possibly being TRBD2 (5 bases). The V gene lost 0 bases and the J gene lost 6 bases, with 15 bases spanning the gap. The CDR3 spans 16 residues. Per the germline V gene, CDR1 is MNHEY and CDR2 is SVGEGT.

This clonotype was recorded many times. The chain is built from TRBV11-2 and TRBJ2-4, with D unclear. Trimming stripped 4 bases from V and 0 bases from J, with 16 bases between. Germline CDR1 is SGHAT and CDR2 is FQNNGV. This CDR3 has 17 residues. CDR3 DNA: TGTGCCAGCAGCTCCCCCAGGACCACACTAGCCAAAAACATTCAGTACTTC. Translated: CASSSPRTTLAKNIQYF.

This clonotype was counted at least ten times. The V call is TRBV5-1, the J call TRBJ1-5; 7 positions agree with TRBD1. This CDR3 has 15 amino acids. Germline V gene sequence: CDR1 SGHRS, CDR2 YFSETQ. The trim removed 1 base at V and 1 base at J, leaving 2 bases unmatched. The CDR3 DNA reads as TGCGCCAGCAGCTTGCAAGGGGGCAGCAATCAGCCCCAGCATTTT. Its protein product is CASSLQGGSNQPQHF.